This T cell receptor beta chain stems from a study of shared clonotypes between healthy human individuals. Produced via immunoSEQ multiplex PCR; TCRdb's table is partial and in-frame only. The table lists 2 million to 2.5 million clones, around 93% of them singletons. V shed 6 bases and J 4 bases; nucleotides not matched to a gene: 11. The CDR3 has 15 amino acids. The germline V gene encodes CDR1 LGHNT and CDR2 FRNRAP. The chain is built from TRBV12-5 and TRBJ1-2; 7 positions agree with TRBD1. The sequenced material came from naive CD4+ T cells from PBMCs. Specified subset: CD45RA+ positively selected. This receptor was obtained from a man younger than 35 in good health. Some clones in this sample may be carry-over from other donors' samples. The CDR3 region has the DNA TGTGCTAGTGGACCAACAGGGGCCCGAACCTATGGCTACACCTTC. Translating it yields CASGPTGARTYGYTF.